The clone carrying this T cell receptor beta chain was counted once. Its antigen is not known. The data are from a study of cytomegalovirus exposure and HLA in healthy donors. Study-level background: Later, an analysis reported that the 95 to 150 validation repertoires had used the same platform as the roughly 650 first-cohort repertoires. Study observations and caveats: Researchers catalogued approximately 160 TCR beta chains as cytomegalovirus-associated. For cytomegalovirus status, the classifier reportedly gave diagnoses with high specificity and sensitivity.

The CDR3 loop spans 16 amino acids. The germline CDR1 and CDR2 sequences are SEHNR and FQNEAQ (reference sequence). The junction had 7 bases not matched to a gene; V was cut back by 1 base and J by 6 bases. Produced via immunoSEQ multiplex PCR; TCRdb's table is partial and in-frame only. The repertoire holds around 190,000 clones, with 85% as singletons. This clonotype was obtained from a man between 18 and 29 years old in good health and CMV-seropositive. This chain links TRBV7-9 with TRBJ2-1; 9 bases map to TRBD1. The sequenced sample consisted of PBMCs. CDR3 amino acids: CASSLGLGTGSNEQFF. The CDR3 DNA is TGTGCCAGCAGCTTAGGTCTAGGGACAGGGAGCAATGAGCAGTTCTTC.